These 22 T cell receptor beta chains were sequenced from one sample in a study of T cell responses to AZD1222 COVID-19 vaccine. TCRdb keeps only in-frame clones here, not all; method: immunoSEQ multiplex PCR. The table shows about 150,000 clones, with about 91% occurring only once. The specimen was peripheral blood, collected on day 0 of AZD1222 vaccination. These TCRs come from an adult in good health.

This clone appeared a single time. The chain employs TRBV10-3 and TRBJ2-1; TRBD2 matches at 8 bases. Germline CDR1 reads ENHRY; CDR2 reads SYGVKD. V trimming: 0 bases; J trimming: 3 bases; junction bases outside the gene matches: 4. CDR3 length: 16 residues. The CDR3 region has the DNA TGTGCCATCAGTGAGTCAGGGAGCGGGAGCTACAATGAGCAGTTCTTC. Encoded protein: CAISESGSGSYNEQFF.

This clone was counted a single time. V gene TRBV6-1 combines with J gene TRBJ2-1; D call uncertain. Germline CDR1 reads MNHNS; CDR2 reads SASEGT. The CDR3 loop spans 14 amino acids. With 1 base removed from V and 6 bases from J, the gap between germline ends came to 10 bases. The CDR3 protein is CASSEGRRGNEQFF. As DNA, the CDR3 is TGTGCCAGCAGTGAAGGGCGGCGTGGCAATGAGCAGTTCTTC.

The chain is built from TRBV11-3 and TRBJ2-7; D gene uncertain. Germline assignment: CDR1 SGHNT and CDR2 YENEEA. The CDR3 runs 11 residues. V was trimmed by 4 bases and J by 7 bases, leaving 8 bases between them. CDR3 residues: CASSSQVEQYF. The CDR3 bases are TGTGCCAGCAGCTCCCAGGTAGAGCAGTACTTC.

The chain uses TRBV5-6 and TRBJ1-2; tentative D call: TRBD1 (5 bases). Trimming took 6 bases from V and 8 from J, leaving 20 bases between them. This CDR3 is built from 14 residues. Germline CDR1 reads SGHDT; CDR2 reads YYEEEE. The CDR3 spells CASTLITGTWGYTF. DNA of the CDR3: TGTGCCAGCACCCTAATCACCGGGACCTGGGGCTACACCTTC.

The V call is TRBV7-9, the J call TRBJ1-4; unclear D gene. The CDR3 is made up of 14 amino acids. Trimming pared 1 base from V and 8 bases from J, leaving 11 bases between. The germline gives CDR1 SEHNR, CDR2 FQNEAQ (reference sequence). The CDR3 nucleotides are TGTGCCAGCAGCTTAGTGGAGGGTTGGGAAAAACTGTTTTTT. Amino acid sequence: CASSLVEGWEKLFF.

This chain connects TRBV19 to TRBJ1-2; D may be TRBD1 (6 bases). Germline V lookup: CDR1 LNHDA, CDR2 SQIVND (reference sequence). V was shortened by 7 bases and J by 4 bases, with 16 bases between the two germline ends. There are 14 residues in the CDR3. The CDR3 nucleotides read TGTGCCAGTATAGAGCGGGGGGCAGGCTATGGCTACACCTTC. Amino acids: CASIERGAGYGYTF.

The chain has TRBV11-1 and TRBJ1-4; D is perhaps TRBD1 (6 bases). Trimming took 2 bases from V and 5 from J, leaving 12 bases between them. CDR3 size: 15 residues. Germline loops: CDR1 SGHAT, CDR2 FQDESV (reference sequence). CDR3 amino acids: CASSLRRGLNEKLFF. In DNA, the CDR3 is TGTGCCAGCAGCTTAAGACGGGGGCTAAATGAAAAACTGTTTTTT. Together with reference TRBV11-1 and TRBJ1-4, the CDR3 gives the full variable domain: EAEVAQSPRYKITEKSQAVAFWCDPISGHATLYWYRQILGQGPELLVQFQDESVVDDSQLPKDRFSAERLKGVDSTLKIQPAELGDSAMYLCASSLRRGLNEKLFFGSGTQLSVL.

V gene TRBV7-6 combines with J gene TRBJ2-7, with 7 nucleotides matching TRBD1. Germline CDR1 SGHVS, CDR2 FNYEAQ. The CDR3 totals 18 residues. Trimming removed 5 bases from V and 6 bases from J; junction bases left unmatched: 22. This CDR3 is CASSPIKRPRDRCGEQYF. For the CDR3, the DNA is TGTGCCAGCAGCCCTATAAAAAGACCCCGGGACAGATGTGGCGAGCAGTACTTC.

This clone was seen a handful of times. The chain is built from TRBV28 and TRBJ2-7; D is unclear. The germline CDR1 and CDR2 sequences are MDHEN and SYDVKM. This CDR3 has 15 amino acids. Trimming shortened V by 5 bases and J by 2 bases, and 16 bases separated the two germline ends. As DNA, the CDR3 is TGTGCCAGCAGTCCTACTATAATTACAGCCTACGAGCAGTACTTC. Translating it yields CASSPTIITAYEQYF. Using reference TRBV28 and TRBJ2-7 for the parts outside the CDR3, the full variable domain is DVKVTQSSRYLVKRTGEKVFLECVQDMDHENMFWYRQDPGLGLRLIYFSYDVKMKEKGDIPEGYSVSREKKERFSLILESASTNQTSMYLCASSPTIITAYEQYFGPGTRLTVT.

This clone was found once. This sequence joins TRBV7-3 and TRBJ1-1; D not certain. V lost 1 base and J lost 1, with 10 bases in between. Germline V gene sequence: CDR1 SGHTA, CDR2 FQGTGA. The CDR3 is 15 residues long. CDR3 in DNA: TGTGCCAGCAGCTTAAGGAGGGCCCAGAACACTGAAGCTTTCTTT. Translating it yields CASSLRRAQNTEAFF.

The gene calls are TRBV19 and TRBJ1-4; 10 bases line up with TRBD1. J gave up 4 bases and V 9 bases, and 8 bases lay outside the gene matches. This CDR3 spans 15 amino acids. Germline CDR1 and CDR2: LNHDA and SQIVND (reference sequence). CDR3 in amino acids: CASDTGTGDNEKLFF. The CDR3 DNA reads TGTGCCAGCGATACCGGGACAGGGGATAATGAAAAACTGTTTTTT. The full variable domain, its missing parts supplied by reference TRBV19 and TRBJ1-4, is DGGITQSPKYLFRKEGQNVTLSCEQNLNHDAMYWYRQDPGQGLRLIYYSQIVNDFQKGDIAEGYSVSREKKESFPLTVTSAQKNPTAFYLCASDTGTGDNEKLFFGSGTQLSVL.

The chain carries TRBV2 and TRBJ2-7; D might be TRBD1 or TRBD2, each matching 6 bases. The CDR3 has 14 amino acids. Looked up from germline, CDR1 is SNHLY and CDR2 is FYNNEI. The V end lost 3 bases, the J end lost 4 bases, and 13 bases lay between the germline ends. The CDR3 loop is CASSERGGLYEQYF. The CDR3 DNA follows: TGTGCCAGCAGTGAGCGAGGGGGACTTTACGAGCAGTACTTC.

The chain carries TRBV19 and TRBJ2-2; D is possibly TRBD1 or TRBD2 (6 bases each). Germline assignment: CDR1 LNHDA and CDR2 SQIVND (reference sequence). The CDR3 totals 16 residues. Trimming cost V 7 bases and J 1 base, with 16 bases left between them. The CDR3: CASTPVRGVNTGELFF. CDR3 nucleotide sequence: TGTGCCAGTACCCCCGTTAGGGGGGTGAACACCGGGGAGCTGTTTTTT.

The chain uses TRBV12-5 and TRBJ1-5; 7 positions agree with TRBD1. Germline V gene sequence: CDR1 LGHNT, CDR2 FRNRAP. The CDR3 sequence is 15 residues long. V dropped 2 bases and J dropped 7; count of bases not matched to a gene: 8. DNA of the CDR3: TGTGCTAGTGGTTTGCAGACAGGGTTGGGACAGCCCCAGCATTTT. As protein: CASGLQTGLGQPQHF.

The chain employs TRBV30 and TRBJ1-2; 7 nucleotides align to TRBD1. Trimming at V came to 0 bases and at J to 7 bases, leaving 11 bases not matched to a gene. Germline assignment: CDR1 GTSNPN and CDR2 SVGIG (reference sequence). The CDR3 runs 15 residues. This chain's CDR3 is CAWSVETGMRGGYTF. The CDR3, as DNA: TGTGCCTGGAGTGTAGAGACAGGGATGAGGGGTGGCTACACCTTC.

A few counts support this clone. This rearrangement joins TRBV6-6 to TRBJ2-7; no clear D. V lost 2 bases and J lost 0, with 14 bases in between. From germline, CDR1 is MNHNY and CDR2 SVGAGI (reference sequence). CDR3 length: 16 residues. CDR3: CASSYPPPKSSYEQYF. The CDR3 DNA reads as TGTGCCAGCAGTTACCCCCCTCCGAAAAGCTCCTACGAGCAGTACTTC.

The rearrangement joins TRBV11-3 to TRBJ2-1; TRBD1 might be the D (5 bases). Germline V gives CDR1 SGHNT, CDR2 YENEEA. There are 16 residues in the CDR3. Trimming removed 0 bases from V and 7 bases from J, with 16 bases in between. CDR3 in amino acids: CASSLEQAETRNEQFF. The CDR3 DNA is TGTGCCAGCAGCTTAGAACAGGCAGAAACCAGGAATGAGCAGTTCTTC.

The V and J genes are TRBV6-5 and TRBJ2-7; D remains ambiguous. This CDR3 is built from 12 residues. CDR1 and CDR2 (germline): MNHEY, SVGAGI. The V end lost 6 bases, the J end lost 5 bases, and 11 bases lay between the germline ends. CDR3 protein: CASRPPTHEQYF. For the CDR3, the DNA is TGTGCCAGCAGACCGCCCACTCACGAGCAGTACTTC.

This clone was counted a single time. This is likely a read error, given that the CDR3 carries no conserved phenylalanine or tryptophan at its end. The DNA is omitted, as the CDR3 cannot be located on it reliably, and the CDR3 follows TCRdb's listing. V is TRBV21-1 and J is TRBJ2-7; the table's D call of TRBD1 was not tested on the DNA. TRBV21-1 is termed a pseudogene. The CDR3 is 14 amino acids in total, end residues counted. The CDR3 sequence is CASSKSAPASQGVS.

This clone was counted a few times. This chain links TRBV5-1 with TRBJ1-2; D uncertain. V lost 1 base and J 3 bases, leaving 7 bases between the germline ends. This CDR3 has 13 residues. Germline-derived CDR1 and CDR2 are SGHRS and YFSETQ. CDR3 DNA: TGCGCCAGCAGCTTGACCCGGGACTATGGCTACACCTTC. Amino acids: CASSLTRDYGYTF.

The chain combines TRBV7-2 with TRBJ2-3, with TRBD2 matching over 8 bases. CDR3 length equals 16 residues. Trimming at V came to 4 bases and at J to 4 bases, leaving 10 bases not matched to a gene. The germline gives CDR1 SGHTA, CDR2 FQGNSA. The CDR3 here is CASSSHGGEGADTQYF. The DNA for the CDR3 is TGTGCCAGCAGCTCACACGGGGGGGAGGGCGCAGATACGCAGTATTTT.

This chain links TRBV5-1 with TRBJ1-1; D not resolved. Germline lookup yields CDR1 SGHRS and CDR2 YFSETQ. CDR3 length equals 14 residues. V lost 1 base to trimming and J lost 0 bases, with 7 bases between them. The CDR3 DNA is TGCGCCAGCAGCTTGTCGGTTCTGAACACTGAAGCTTTCTTT. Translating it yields CASSLSVLNTEAFF. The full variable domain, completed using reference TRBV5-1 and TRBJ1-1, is KAGVTQTPRYLIKTRGQQVTLSCSPISGHRSVSWYQQTPGQGLQFLFEYFSETQRNKGNFPGRFSGRQFSNSRSEMNVSTLELGDSALYLCASSLSVLNTEAFFGQGTRLTVV.